This T cell receptor (beta chain) was captured by sequencing in a study of CD8 T cells in ankylosing spondylitis. Study observations and caveats: In peripheral blood, disease-linked CD8+ clones occurred at relatively low frequencies. Ankylosing spondylitis blood appeared to carry a characteristic TCR beta motif of under ten highly homologous variants.

Making the TCR beta libraries involved quantitative 5'-RACE with molecular barcodes. Each CDR3 protein is one row after TCRdb ran MiXCR on the 5' RACE reads. The repertoire has roughly 97,000 distinct CDR3 sequences, 8% to 10% of them found once; the top ten carry 8.5% to 10%. The CDR3 is made up of 14 amino acids. V was clipped by 1 base and J by 0 bases, with 7 bases between them. The germline gives CDR1 SGHKS, CDR2 YYEKEE (reference sequence). This clonotype was recorded at least ten times. Its antigen is still unknown. The sequence derives from a male donor with ankylosing spondylitis or in good health (not recorded which). The gene calls are TRBV5-5 and TRBJ1-1; D unclear. The sequenced sample consisted of blood, either unsorted or a sorted T cell fraction (not recorded which). The DNA of the CDR3 is TGTGCCAGCAGCTTGAAGGGAATGAACACTGAAGCTTTCTTT. This translates into CASSLKGMNTEAFF.